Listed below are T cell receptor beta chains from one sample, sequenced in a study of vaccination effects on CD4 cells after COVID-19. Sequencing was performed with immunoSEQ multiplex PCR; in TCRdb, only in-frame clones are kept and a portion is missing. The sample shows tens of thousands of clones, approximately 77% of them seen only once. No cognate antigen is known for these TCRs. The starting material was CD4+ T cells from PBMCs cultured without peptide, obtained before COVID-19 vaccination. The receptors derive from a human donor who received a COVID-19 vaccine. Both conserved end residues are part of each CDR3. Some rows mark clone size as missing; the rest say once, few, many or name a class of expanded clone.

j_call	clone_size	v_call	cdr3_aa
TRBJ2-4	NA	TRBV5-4	CASSLTGGAENIQYF
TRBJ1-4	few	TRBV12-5	CASGRDGGAAEKLFF
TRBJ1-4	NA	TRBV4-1	CASSQDLIRVGTEKLFF
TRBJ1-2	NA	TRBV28	CASSLFQDGYGYTF
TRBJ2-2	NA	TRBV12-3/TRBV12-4	CASSPDFPGELFF
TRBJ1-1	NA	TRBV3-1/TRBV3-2	CASSIQGGVTEAFF
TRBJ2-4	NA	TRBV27	CASRARGRDIQYF
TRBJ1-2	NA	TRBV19	CASSVTGTHTHYGYTF
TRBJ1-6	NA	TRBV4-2	CASSQERTRFLYSPLHF
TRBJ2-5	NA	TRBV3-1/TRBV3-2	CASSHAPGPQETQYF
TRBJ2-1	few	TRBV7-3	CASSLSPLAGLGEQFF
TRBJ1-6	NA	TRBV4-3	CASSQEQGSPLHF
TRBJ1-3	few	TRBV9	CASSGQVLSGNTIYF
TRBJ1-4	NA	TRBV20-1	CSASKQGALEKLFF
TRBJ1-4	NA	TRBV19	CASSIAPGGYTEKLFF
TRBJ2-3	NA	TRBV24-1	CATSDLSGLAGSTDTQYF
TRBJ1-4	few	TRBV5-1	CASSPGPADLRKLFF
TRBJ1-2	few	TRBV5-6	CASSQDLGHGYTF
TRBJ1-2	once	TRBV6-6	CASSYFGTGEGYTF
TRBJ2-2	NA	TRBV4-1	CASSQGWQVAGELFF
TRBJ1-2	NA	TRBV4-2	CASSRRDTLGYTF
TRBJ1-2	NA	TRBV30	CAWIRQGLVNTF
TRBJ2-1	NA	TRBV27	CASSLFLASLYNEQFF
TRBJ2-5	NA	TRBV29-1	CSVDSGFQTQYF
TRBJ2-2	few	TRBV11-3	CASSPDLANTGELFF
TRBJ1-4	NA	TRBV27	CASSFSPPRGRGEKLFF
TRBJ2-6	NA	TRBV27	CASSRQNSGANVLTF
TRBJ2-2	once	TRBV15	CATSSFRDRLLRGPNTGELFF
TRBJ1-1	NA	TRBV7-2	CASSSRQGGNTEAFF
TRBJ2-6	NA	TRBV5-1	CASRADRIFFSGANVLTF
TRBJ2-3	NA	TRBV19	CASSIRLAVTDTQYF
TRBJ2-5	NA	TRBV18	CASSRDGETQYF
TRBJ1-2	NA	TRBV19	CASSETSYTF
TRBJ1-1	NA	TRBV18	CASSPRQGGMNTEAFF
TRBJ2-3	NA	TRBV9	CASSRLTSDTQYF
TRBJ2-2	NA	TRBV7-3	CASSPGPPTGELFF
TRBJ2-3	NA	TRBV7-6	CASSPSSSGRDTQYF
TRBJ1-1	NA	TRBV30	CACNSGLRVNTEAFF
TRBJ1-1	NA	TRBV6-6	CASSQNTGAFF
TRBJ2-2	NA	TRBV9	CASSVTGTTGELFF
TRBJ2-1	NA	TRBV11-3	CASSLLGGAGYNEQFF
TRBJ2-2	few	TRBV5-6	CASSLGLLNTGELFF
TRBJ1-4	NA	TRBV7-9	CASSQSLLGTGATNEKLFF
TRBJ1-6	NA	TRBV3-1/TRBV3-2	CASSLGQSYNSPLHF
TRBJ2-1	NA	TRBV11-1	CASSYGVGEQFF
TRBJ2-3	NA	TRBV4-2	CASSQDTGLYTQYF